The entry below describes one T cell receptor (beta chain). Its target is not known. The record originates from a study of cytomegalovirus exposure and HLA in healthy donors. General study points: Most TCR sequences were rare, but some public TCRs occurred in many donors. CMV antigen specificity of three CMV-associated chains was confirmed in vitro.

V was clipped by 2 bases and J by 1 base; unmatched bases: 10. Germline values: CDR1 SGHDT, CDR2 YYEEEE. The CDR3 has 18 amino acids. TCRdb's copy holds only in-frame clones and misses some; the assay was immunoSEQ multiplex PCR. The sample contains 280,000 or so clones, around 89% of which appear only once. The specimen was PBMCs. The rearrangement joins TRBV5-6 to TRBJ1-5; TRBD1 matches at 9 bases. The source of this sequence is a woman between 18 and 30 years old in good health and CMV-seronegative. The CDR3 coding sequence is TGTGCCAGCAGCTTTGGTGTCTCTGGACAGGGGAGCAATCAGCCCCAGCATTTT. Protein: CASSFGVSGQGSNQPQHF. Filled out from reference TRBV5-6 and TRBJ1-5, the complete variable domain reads DAGVTQSPTHLIKTRGQQVTLRCSPKSGHDTVSWYQQALGQGPQFIFQYYEEEERQRGNFPDRFSGHQFPNYSSELNVNALLLGDSALYLCASSFGVSGQGSNQPQHFGDGTRLSIL.